These 29 T cell receptor beta chains share one sample of origin, sequenced in a study of cytomegalovirus exposure and HLA in healthy donors. Profiled with immunoSEQ multiplex PCR; TCRdb holds only in-frame clones, not every one. This table has 250,000 to 300,000 clones, almost 90% appearing once. Sequenced material: PBMCs. The receptor source for this set is a woman aged 18-29 years in good health and CMV-seronegative.

The chain carries TRBV6-1 and TRBJ1-2; no firm D call. CDR1 and CDR2 from the germline V gene are MNHNS and SASEGT. The V end was cut by 6 bases, the J end by 0 bases, with 14 bases between. This CDR3 spans 15 amino acids. The CDR3 bases are TGTGCCAGCAGCGCGAGGACGGGAGCTAACTATGGCTACACCTTC. The encoded protein is CASSARTGANYGYTF.

The V and J genes are TRBV6-5 and TRBJ2-7; the match to TRBD2 covers 8 bases. The germline CDR1 and CDR2 sequences are MNHEY and SVGAGI. CDR3 length: 14 amino acids. Trimming cost V 6 bases and J 0 bases; bases outside gene matches: 4. CDR3 amino acids: CASRKRGFSYEQYF. The CDR3 region has the DNA TGTGCCAGCAGAAAGCGGGGGTTCTCCTACGAGCAGTACTTC.

This clone was seen once. The rearrangement joins TRBV6-5 to TRBJ1-2; D gene uncertain. The length of the CDR3 is 14 residues. The germline V gene has CDR1 MNHEY and CDR2 SVGAGI. V gave up 0 bases and J gave up 6 bases, with 11 bases separating them. The CDR3 loop reads CASSYSSGYDGYTF. The DNA of the CDR3 is TGTGCCAGCAGTTACTCGTCCGGGTATGATGGCTACACCTTC.

This chain links TRBV7-9 with TRBJ1-2, with D possibly matching TRBD1 (5 bases). V was pared by 1 base and J by 0 bases, with 12 bases between. CDR1 and CDR2 from the germline V gene are SEHNR and FQNEAQ (reference sequence). The CDR3 is made up of 16 amino acids. CDR3 sequence: CASSLVNGGTNYGYTF. The CDR3, as DNA: TGTGCCAGCAGCTTAGTTAACGGGGGTACTAACTATGGCTACACCTTC.

The genes are TRBV27 and TRBJ2-7; 12 bases are shared with TRBD2. V shed 6 bases, J shed 2 bases, and the junction held 5 bases outside the gene matches. The CDR3 extends over 15 amino acids. Germline lookup yields CDR1 MNHEY and CDR2 SMNVEV (reference sequence). The CDR3 here is CASRLLAGGAYEQYV. CDR3 in DNA: TGTGCCAGCAGACTACTAGCGGGGGGCGCCTACGAGCAGTACGTC.

The chain joins TRBV5-1 to TRBJ1-1, with 9 bases that match TRBD1. The CDR3 sequence is 16 residues long. Germline CDR1 is SGHRS and CDR2 is YFSETQ. V gave up 0 bases and J gave up 2 bases; unmatched junction bases: 5. The CDR3 spells CASSLGPGQGNTEAFF. The CDR3 nucleotides are TGCGCCAGCAGCTTGGGACCGGGACAGGGTAACACTGAAGCTTTCTTT.

The CDR3 spells CASSLAGNTQYF. The CDR3 DNA sequence: TGTGCCAGCAGCTTGGCAGGGAATACGCAGTATTTT. This chain joins TRBV5-4 and TRBJ2-3; possible D gene TRBD1, 5 bases. The germline V gene encodes CDR1 SGHNT and CDR2 YYREEE (reference sequence). Trimming pared 0 bases from V and 7 bases from J, leaving 6 bases between. The CDR3 runs 12 residues.

The rearrangement links TRBV18 to TRBJ1-5; TRBD1 matches 9 bases. Germline lookup yields CDR1 KGHSH and CDR2 LQKENI. The CDR3 has 14 residues. Losses at the gene ends were 4 bases for V and 10 bases for J; bases not matched to a gene: 8. The CDR3 loop is CASSQPGQGSPQHF. CDR3 in DNA: TGTGCCAGCTCACAACCGGGACAGGGAAGTCCCCAGCATTTT.

The chain carries TRBV5-1 and TRBJ1-2, with 9 positions matching TRBD1. The CDR3 extends over 17 amino acids. The V and J ends lost 0 bases and 4 bases, in that order; junction bases with no gene match: 10. The germline gives CDR1 SGHRS, CDR2 YFSETQ. DNA for the CDR3: TGCGCCAGCAGCTTGGTTGGGACAGGGTCGCCGACCTATGGCTACACCTTC. This sequence encodes CASSLVGTGSPTYGYTF. The entire variable domain, with the rest obtained from reference TRBV5-1 and TRBJ1-2, is as follows: KAGVTQTPRYLIKTRGQQVTLSCSPISGHRSVSWYQQTPGQGLQFLFEYFSETQRNKGNFPGRFSGRQFSNSRSEMNVSTLELGDSALYLCASSLVGTGSPTYGYTFGSGTRLTVV.

The CDR3 spells CASSFGGTGELFF. The CDR3 DNA sequence: TGTGCCAGCAGCTTTGGAGGTACCGGGGAGCTGTTTTTT. V and J are TRBV5-8 and TRBJ2-2; weak D call: TRBD2 (5 bases). CDR3 length: 13 residues. CDR1 SGHTS and CDR2 YDEGEE come from the germline V gene. V lost 2 bases to trimming and J lost 5 bases, with 7 bases between them.

V and J are TRBV11-2 and TRBJ2-2; D is perhaps TRBD2 (6 bases). The CDR3 is 14 amino acids. The germline V gene has CDR1 SGHAT and CDR2 FQNNGV. Trimming removed 5 bases from V and 4 bases from J, with 11 bases in between. In DNA, the CDR3 is TGTGCCAGCAGCCCTCGGGGGTCCACCGGGGAGCTGTTTTTT. Its translation is CASSPRGSTGELFF.

The CDR3 region has the DNA TGTGCCAGCAGCCTGCCGGGACAGCCCTACGAGCAGTACTTC. This gives the protein CASSLPGQPYEQYF. V and J are TRBV5-6 and TRBJ2-7; 7 nucleotides align to TRBD1. Per germline, CDR1 SGHDT and CDR2 YYEEEE. The CDR3 length is 14 residues. Trimming at V came to 4 bases and at J to 2 bases, leaving 6 bases not matched to a gene.

The genes are TRBV11-2 and TRBJ2-7; D possibly corresponds to TRBD2 (5 bases). Germline CDR1 SGHAT, CDR2 FQNNGV. V lost 3 bases and J 0 bases, leaving 9 bases between the germline ends. The CDR3 length is 14 residues. The CDR3 spells CASSFSEISYEQYV. The CDR3 region has the DNA TGTGCCAGCAGCTTTAGCGAGATCTCCTACGAGCAGTACGTC.

The V call is TRBV5-1, the J call TRBJ2-7; 10 nucleotides agree with TRBD1. Germline CDR1 SGHRS, CDR2 YFSETQ. The CDR3 loop spans 16 amino acids. V was pared by 2 bases and J by 3 bases, with 8 bases of the junction left unmatched. The CDR3 is CASSFRIGTGDYEQYF. The CDR3 bases are TGCGCCAGCAGCTTCCGGATTGGGACAGGGGACTACGAGCAGTACTTC. Full variable domain (rest looked up from reference TRBV5-1 and TRBJ2-7): KAGVTQTPRYLIKTRGQQVTLSCSPISGHRSVSWYQQTPGQGLQFLFEYFSETQRNKGNFPGRFSGRQFSNSRSEMNVSTLELGDSALYLCASSFRIGTGDYEQYFGPGTRLTVT.

The V and J genes are TRBV6-5 and TRBJ2-1; D remains unclear. Per germline, CDR1 MNHEY and CDR2 SVGAGI. This CDR3 contains 15 residues. Trimming left V 7 bases short and J 0 bases short, with 13 bases between. CDR3 in amino acids: CASTYTESSYNEQFF. The CDR3 coding sequence is TGTGCCAGCACGTACACGGAGAGCTCCTACAATGAGCAGTTCTTC.

The V and J genes are TRBV5-1 and TRBJ1-4; unclear D gene. Germline CDR1 SGHRS, CDR2 YFSETQ. Trimming cost V 4 bases and J 0 bases, with 7 bases left between them. The CDR3 contains 14 residues. The CDR3 region is CASSEAATNEKLFF. In nucleotides, the CDR3 is TGCGCCAGCAGCGAGGCTGCAACTAATGAAAAACTGTTTTTT.

The chain combines TRBV6-6 with TRBJ2-1; TRBD2 matches at 11 bases. The CDR3 length is 16 residues. V gave up 1 base and J gave up 7 bases; unmatched junction bases: 6. From germline, CDR1 is MNHNY and CDR2 SVGAGI (reference sequence). DNA of the CDR3: TGTGCCAGCAGTTACTATAGCGGGGGGGCGTTGAATGAGCAGTTCTTC. As protein: CASSYYSGGALNEQFF.

The V call is TRBV27, the J call TRBJ1-1; no clear D. The CDR3 loop spans 15 amino acids. CDR1 MNHEY and CDR2 SMNVEV come from the germline V gene (reference sequence). Trimming removed 2 bases from V and 3 bases from J, with 13 bases in between. CDR3: CASSLMAWADTEAFF. CDR3 nucleotide sequence: TGTGCCAGCAGTTTAATGGCGTGGGCAGACACTGAAGCTTTCTTT.

This chain joins TRBV18 and TRBJ2-7; a weak D match, TRBD2 (6 bases). Germline V gives CDR1 KGHSH, CDR2 LQKENI. The CDR3 runs 13 residues. With 3 bases removed from V and 5 bases from J, the gap between germline ends came to 11 bases. The CDR3 reads CASSPGGTDEQYF. The DNA for the CDR3 is TGTGCCAGCTCACCCGGGGGAACTGACGAGCAGTACTTC.

This clone appeared a single time. The chain couples TRBV28 to TRBJ1-6; a possible D gene is TRBD1 (5 bases). Germline V CDR1 and CDR2: MDHEN, SYDVKM. CDR3 length equals 17 residues. The ends were cut back, 5 bases at V and 0 bases at J, with 14 bases in the middle. This CDR3 is CASSPLGTSSYNSPLHF. The CDR3, as DNA: TGTGCCAGCAGTCCCCTGGGGACTAGCTCCTATAATTCACCCCTCCACTTT. The variable domain in full, with the rest retrieved from reference TRBV28 and TRBJ1-6, is DVKVTQSSRYLVKRTGEKVFLECVQDMDHENMFWYRQDPGLGLRLIYFSYDVKMKEKGDIPEGYSVSREKKERFSLILESASTNQTSMYLCASSPLGTSSYNSPLHFGNGTRLTVT.

The chain is built from TRBV7-6 and TRBJ1-4, with 9 nucleotides matching TRBD1. With V trimmed by 5 bases and J by 3 bases, 4 bases remained unmatched. The CDR3 contains 15 residues. Germline assignment: CDR1 SGHVS and CDR2 FNYEAQ. The CDR3 nucleotides read TGTGCCAGCAGCCCCTGGGACAGGGCTAATGAAAAACTGTTTTTT. Translated: CASSPWDRANEKLFF.

This clone appeared a single time. The J gene is TRBJ2-3, the V gene TRBV7-2, with 9 nucleotides matching TRBD2. The V segment lost 5 bases and the J segment 4 bases; nucleotides outside the gene matches: 10. Germline CDR1 reads SGHTA; CDR2 reads FQGNSA. This CDR3 has 16 amino acids. The CDR3 loop reads CASSRWSSGKSDTQYF. CDR3 sequence (DNA): TGTGCCAGCAGCCGCTGGTCTAGCGGGAAATCAGATACGCAGTATTTT.

The chain uses TRBV6-1 and TRBJ2-7; TRBD1 is a possible D gene (6 bases). This CDR3 comprises 11 residues. The germline gives CDR1 MNHNS, CDR2 SASEGT. Trimming shortened V by 6 bases and J by 6 bases, and 9 bases separated the two germline ends. In DNA, the CDR3 is TGTGCCAGCAGACAGGGTCCCGAGCAGTACGTC. Protein product: CASRQGPEQYV.

The rearrangement joins TRBV9 to TRBJ1-5, with TRBD1 as a possible D gene (5 bases). V was pared by 2 bases and J by 7 bases, with 16 bases between. This CDR3 comprises 15 residues. Germline V gene sequence: CDR1 SGDLS, CDR2 YYNGEE. The CDR3 reads CASSVGMEGAQPQHF. The CDR3 DNA reads TGTGCCAGCAGCGTTGGGATGGAAGGGGCCCAGCCCCAGCATTTT.

This clone came up once. The chain carries TRBV9 and TRBJ2-2, with D perhaps TRBD2 (7 bases). The germline gives CDR1 SGDLS, CDR2 YYNGEE. The CDR3 spans 16 residues. With 4 bases removed from V and 4 bases from J, the gap between germline ends came to 17 bases. DNA for the CDR3: TGTGCCAGCAGCCCAGACGGGGGGCGCGTCACCGGGGAGCTGTTTTTT. Translated: CASSPDGGRVTGELFF.

The chain recombines TRBV9 with TRBJ2-7; 9 bases align to TRBD2. CDR3 length: 16 residues. V was pared by 0 bases and J by 3 bases, with 7 bases of the junction left unmatched. The germline gives CDR1 SGDLS, CDR2 YYNGEE. For the CDR3, the DNA is TGTGCCAGCAGCGTAGGCGGGGGGGGAGACTACTACGAGCAGTACTTC. Its translation: CASSVGGGGDYYEQYF.

The chain carries TRBV20-1 and TRBJ2-1; D remains unclear. Trimming removed 3 bases from V and 6 bases from J, with 6 bases in between. This CDR3 has 11 amino acids. The germline CDR1 and CDR2 sequences are DFQATT and SNEGSKA (reference sequence). The CDR3 region is CSASLANEQFF. CDR3 bases: TGCAGTGCTAGTTTGGCCAATGAGCAGTTCTTC.

This chain joins TRBV30 and TRBJ2-2, with 11 positions matching TRBD1. Trimming removed 3 bases from V and 7 bases from J; junction bases left unmatched: 7. The CDR3 loop spans 15 amino acids. Germline V CDR1 and CDR2: GTSNPN, SVGIG (reference sequence). The CDR3 here is CAWSPDRGRGGELFF. In DNA, the CDR3 is TGTGCCTGGAGCCCGGACAGGGGGCGCGGCGGGGAGCTGTTTTTT.

This chain links TRBV7-9 with TRBJ2-7; a weak D match, TRBD1 (6 bases). There are 12 residues in the CDR3. V shed 5 bases and J shed 3 bases, with 8 bases lying between them. The germline V gene encodes CDR1 SEHNR and CDR2 FQNEAQ (reference sequence). Here the CDR3 DNA reads TGTGCCAGCAGCCGGACAGTCTACGAGCAGTACGTC. Amino acids: CASSRTVYEQYV.